The present T cell receptor beta chain was sequenced within a study of blood T cell repertoires in COVID-19 (TCRdb year 2020). With regard to the full study: Collaborator samples came from the United States, Italy and Spain and covered acute and convalescent phases of COVID-19. The dataset comprised deeply sampled blood TCRbeta repertoires from subjects exposed to, actively infected with, or recovered from COVID-19. Samples were obtained from the ongoing ImmuneRACE study (first 160 participants) and from roughly 1,300 subjects provided by 6 global collaborators. Sample metadata almost always included a de-identified subject ID, COVID-19 status, age in years and sex. The repertoires were released in a freely available public database intended as a resource for research on the immune response to SARS-CoV-2. Where available, HLA class I and class II types were taken from metadata supplied by the sample provider and were not determined by assay-based typing. The material from the prospective study consisted of cDNA or gDNA derived from T cells, B-cell-depleted T cells, or PBMCs.

The collaborating institutions used their own protocols to collect whole blood in K2EDTA tubes. Collaborator samples were shipped for TCRbeta analysis as frozen whole blood, isolated PBMCs, or DNA extracted from either sample type. TCRbeta CDR3 regions were amplified from genomic DNA using the immunoSEQ Assay, a bias-controlled multiplex PCR. The study's own analysis went as follows. The number of nucleated cells in each sample was estimated by amplification of reference gene primers within the assay. To quantify the absolute abundance of each unique TCRbeta CDR3 rearrangement, sequence reads were collapsed and filtered. Productive Simpson clonality was computed per sample as the square root of Simpson's diversity index over productive rearrangements. What TCRdb holds here is the immuneACCESS table cut down to in-frame rearrangements. Part of the clones is not present; checked against another copy, under half of the missing clones reflect an unresolved V gene, and the others are unexplained. The V and J calls and clone size were taken over from that table, and D and trimming were inferred from the DNA. The sample profile shows some 44,000 clones; roughly 90% of them were found once. The ten most abundant clones make up around 12% of the sample.

General conclusions and limits of the study: Clinical and demographic metadata were provided uncurated, with the amount varying by source and participant.

The CDR3 runs 13 residues from the cysteine to the phenylalanine. The entry retains the CDR3 DNA only, 39 bases that are in frame from base 1. In the germline V gene, CDR1 corresponds to MDHEN and CDR2 to SYDVKM. V loses 7 bases, J loses 4 bases, and the germline ends lie 13 bases apart. With regard to this clone: Its antigen is currently not known. The sample holds no much larger clone one base away, and base qualities are not on file.

The specimen was peripheral blood. The sequence joins TRBV28 to TRBJ1-2; TRBD1 might be the D gene, on 5 matching bases. This clonotype was obtained from a human donor in a cohort sampled during active COVID-19. The CDR3 in this case is CASNPGGGYGYTF. In nucleotide form, the sequence is TGTGCCAGCAACCCTGGGGGGGGCTATGGCTACACCTTC.